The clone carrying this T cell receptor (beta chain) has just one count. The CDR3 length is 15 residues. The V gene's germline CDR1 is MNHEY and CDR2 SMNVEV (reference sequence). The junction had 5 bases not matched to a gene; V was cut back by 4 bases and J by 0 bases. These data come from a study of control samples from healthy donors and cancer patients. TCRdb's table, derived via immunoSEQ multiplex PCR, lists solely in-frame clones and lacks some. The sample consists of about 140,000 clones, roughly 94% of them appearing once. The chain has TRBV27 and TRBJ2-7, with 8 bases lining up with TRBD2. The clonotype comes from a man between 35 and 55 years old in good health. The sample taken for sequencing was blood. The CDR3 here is CASSSSGYSSYEQYF. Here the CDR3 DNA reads TGTGCCAGCAGTTCTAGCGGGTATAGCTCCTACGAGCAGTACTTC.